These 17 T cell receptor beta chains share one sample of origin, sequenced in a study of human T cells and chemical hapten exposure. Indicated time point: patch test 1, 2 weeks after DPC sensitization. Treatment noted: therapeutic diphenylcyclopropenone sensitization with weekly scalp DPC. TCRdb analysed the RACE reads with MiXCR anew, one entry per CDR3 protein. The table records around 380,000 distinct CDR3 sequences, approximately 5% of them present only once. The sequenced sample was whole blood, obtained in connection with sensitization to the hapten diphenylcyclopropenone (DPC). These receptor sequences come from a woman between 45 and 60 years old with alopecia areata. Some clones in this sample may be carry-over from other donors' samples.

In its sample, this clonotype was seen many times. The V and J genes are TRBV7-2 and TRBJ2-4; D unresolved. This CDR3 region has 16 residues. From germline, CDR1 is SGHTA and CDR2 FQGNSA. V was trimmed by 6 bases and J by 9 bases, leaving 24 bases between them. CDR3 loop: CASSYPPSFGSGIQYF. CDR3 sequence (DNA): TGTGCCAGCAGTTACCCACCCTCTTTCGGGTCAGGCATTCAGTACTTC.

This clonotype was seen at least ten times. The CDR3 sequence is CSARGDSNQPQHF. The CDR3 region has the DNA TGCAGTGCTAGAGGGGACAGCAATCAGCCCCAGCATTTT. The gene calls are TRBV20-1 and TRBJ1-5; TRBD1 might be the D (5 bases). Germline assignment: CDR1 DFQATT and CDR2 SNEGSKA (reference sequence). The CDR3 has 13 residues. The V end was cut by 1 base, the J end by 1 base, with 5 bases between.

This clonotype has a count of ten or more. The V gene is TRBV7-9, the J gene TRBJ2-2, with D possibly matching TRBD2 (5 bases). Germline CDR1 is SEHNR and CDR2 is FQNEAQ (reference sequence). The V gene lost 4 bases and the J gene lost 1 base, with 13 bases spanning the gap. The CDR3 sequence is 16 residues long. The CDR3 loop is CASSSLPGRNTGELFF. CDR3 in DNA: TGTGCCAGCAGCTCCCTCCCGGGGAGGAACACCGGGGAGCTGTTTTTT.

This sequence joins TRBV6-1 and TRBJ1-5; D unresolved. Trimming cost V 3 bases and J 0 bases, with 6 bases left between them. This CDR3 spans 14 amino acids. Germline CDR1 and CDR2: MNHNS and SASEGT. The DNA of the CDR3 is TGTGCCAGCAGTGACGCAGCTAGCAATCAGCCCCAGCATTTT. Translating gives CASSDAASNQPQHF.

This clonotype was found many times. This chain links TRBV10-3 with TRBJ2-7; 12 bases agree with TRBD1. The CDR3 covers 13 residues. The germline V gene encodes CDR1 ENHRY and CDR2 SYGVKD. The V gene end was trimmed by 6 bases and the J gene end by 6 bases; junction bases not matched to a gene: 3. CDR3 sequence (DNA): TGTGCCATCAGGGGGACAGGGGGCGGCGAGCAGTACTTC. Encoded protein: CAIRGTGGGEQYF.

This clonotype was counted only a few times. The chain employs TRBV5-4 and TRBJ2-3, with TRBD2 matching 15 bases. The CDR3 runs to 19 residues. The J segment lost 4 bases and the V segment lost 5 bases, leaving 14 bases of the junction unmatched. Germline CDR1 SGHNT, CDR2 YYREEE (reference sequence). The CDR3 spells CASRSEIGLAGGQADTQYF. The CDR3 region has the DNA TGTGCCAGCAGGTCCGAGATCGGACTAGCGGGGGGGCAGGCAGATACGCAGTATTTT.

In this sample, this clonotype turned up many times. The J gene is TRBJ1-5, the V gene TRBV6-1; possible D gene TRBD1, 6 bases. This CDR3 spans 14 amino acids. Trimming removed 11 bases from V and 3 bases from J, with 17 bases in between. Germline CDR1 MNHNS, CDR2 SASEGT. The CDR3 protein is CAGQTGNNNQPQHF. For the CDR3, the DNA is TGTGCCGGCCAAACAGGGAACAACAATCAGCCCCAGCATTTT.

This clonotype has at least ten counts. The rearrangement joins TRBV27 to TRBJ2-7, with D possibly being TRBD1 (5 bases). The V end was cut by 3 bases, the J end by 6 bases, with 15 bases between. In germline, CDR1 is MNHEY, CDR2 SMNVEV (reference sequence). CDR3 length: 14 amino acids. CDR3 coding DNA: TGTGCCAGCAGTTTCCGCGAAGGGGTTGGCGAGCAGTACTTC. It codes for CASSFREGVGEQYF.

This clonotype was seen only a few times. The CDR3 is CASSQGTQAGYGYTF. CDR3 coding DNA: TGCGCCAGCAGCCAAGGGACTCAGGCGGGCTATGGCTACACCTTC. The chain links TRBV4-3 to TRBJ1-2; D is unresolved. Trimming took off 1 base at V and 4 bases at J, with 13 bases between the two ends. CDR1 is LGHNA and CDR2 is YSLEER in the germline V gene. The CDR3 sequence is 15 residues long.

This clonotype has more than one count but fewer than ten. The chain joins TRBV20-1 to TRBJ2-5; D remains ambiguous. From germline, CDR1 is DFQATT and CDR2 SNEGSKA (reference sequence). The germline V and J ends were trimmed by 2 bases and 5 bases, with 9 bases remaining between them. The CDR3 length is 12 residues. The CDR3 here is CSARMGAETQYF. CDR3 sequence (DNA): TGCAGTGCTAGAATGGGCGCGGAGACCCAGTACTTC.

This clonotype was observed at least ten times. The chain joins TRBV11-1 to TRBJ1-2; TRBD1 matches 7 bases. After removal of 6 bases from V and 8 bases from J, the junction contained 15 bases not matched to a gene. Per the germline V gene, CDR1 is SGHAT and CDR2 is FQDESV (reference sequence). CDR3 size: 15 residues. DNA for the CDR3: TGTGCCAGCAGGCTCATCGGGACAGCCGCGAGCGGCTACACCTTC. Protein product: CASRLIGTAASGYTF.

This clonotype has ten or more counts. The rearrangement links TRBV12-3 or TRBV12-4 to TRBJ1-2, with 7 nucleotides matching TRBD1. The CDR3 contains 13 residues. V dropped 7 bases and J dropped 8; count of bases not matched to a gene: 10. This CDR3 reads CASTKQGFGGYTF. The CDR3 coding sequence is TGTGCCAGCACGAAACAGGGGTTCGGGGGCTACACCTTC.

There are many counts of this clonotype. The chain couples TRBV10-2 to TRBJ2-3, with D unclear. V lost 6 bases to trimming and J lost 3 bases, with 10 bases between them. The length of the CDR3 is 13 residues. Germline V lookup: CDR1 WSHSY, CDR2 SAAADI. CDR3 amino acids: CASRPALTDTQYF. The CDR3, as DNA: TGCGCCAGCAGGCCCGCCTTGACAGATACGCAGTATTTT.

This chain connects TRBV5-6 to TRBJ2-4; TRBD1 aligns across 7 bases. This CDR3 contains 17 residues. V shed 0 bases, J shed 1 base, and the junction held 7 bases outside the gene matches. From germline, CDR1 is SGHDT and CDR2 YYEEEE. The CDR3 bases are TGTGCCAGCAGCTTGGTGGACAGGCGCCTGGCCAAAAACATTCAGTACTTC. This codes for CASSLVDRRLAKNIQYF. Using reference TRBV5-6 and TRBJ2-4 for the parts outside the CDR3, the full variable domain is DAGVTQSPTHLIKTRGQQVTLRCSPKSGHDTVSWYQQALGQGPQFIFQYYEEEERQRGNFPDRFSGHQFPNYSSELNVNALLLGDSALYLCASSLVDRRLAKNIQYFGAGTRLSVL.

A few counts support this clonotype. The genes are TRBV29-1 and TRBJ1-3; D unclear. This CDR3 is 13 amino acids long. The germline V and J ends were trimmed by 6 bases and 0 bases, with 9 bases remaining between them. Germline V gives CDR1 SQVTM, CDR2 ANQGSEA. CDR3 sequence reads: CSVHTSSGNTIYF. DNA for the CDR3: TGCAGCGTCCACACGAGCTCTGGAAACACCATATATTTT.

This clonotype was counted at least ten times. The V and J genes are TRBV29-1 and TRBJ1-2; 7 nucleotides align to TRBD1. V lost 6 bases to trimming and J lost 4 bases; unmatched junction nucleotides: 11. The CDR3 totals 14 residues. Germline V CDR1 and CDR2: SQVTM, ANQGSEA. The CDR3 reads CSVDLTGTTYGYTF. The CDR3 DNA follows: TGCAGCGTAGACTTGACAGGGACTACCTATGGCTACACCTTC.

Many counts were recorded for this clonotype. The V and J genes are TRBV5-4 and TRBJ1-2; D is ambiguous. The CDR3 extends over 13 amino acids. With 4 bases removed from V and 0 bases from J, the gap between germline ends came to 7 bases. Germline V gives CDR1 SGHNT, CDR2 YYREEE (reference sequence). CDR3 coding DNA: TGTGCCAGCAGCCTCATAGCTAACTATGGCTACACCTTC. Its protein is CASSLIANYGYTF. The full variable domain, completed using reference TRBV5-4 and TRBJ1-2, is ETGVTQSPTHLIKTRGQQVTLRCSSQSGHNTVSWYQQALGQGPQFIFQYYREEENGRGNFPPRFSGLQFPNYSSELNVNALELDDSALYLCASSLIANYGYTFGSGTRLTVV.